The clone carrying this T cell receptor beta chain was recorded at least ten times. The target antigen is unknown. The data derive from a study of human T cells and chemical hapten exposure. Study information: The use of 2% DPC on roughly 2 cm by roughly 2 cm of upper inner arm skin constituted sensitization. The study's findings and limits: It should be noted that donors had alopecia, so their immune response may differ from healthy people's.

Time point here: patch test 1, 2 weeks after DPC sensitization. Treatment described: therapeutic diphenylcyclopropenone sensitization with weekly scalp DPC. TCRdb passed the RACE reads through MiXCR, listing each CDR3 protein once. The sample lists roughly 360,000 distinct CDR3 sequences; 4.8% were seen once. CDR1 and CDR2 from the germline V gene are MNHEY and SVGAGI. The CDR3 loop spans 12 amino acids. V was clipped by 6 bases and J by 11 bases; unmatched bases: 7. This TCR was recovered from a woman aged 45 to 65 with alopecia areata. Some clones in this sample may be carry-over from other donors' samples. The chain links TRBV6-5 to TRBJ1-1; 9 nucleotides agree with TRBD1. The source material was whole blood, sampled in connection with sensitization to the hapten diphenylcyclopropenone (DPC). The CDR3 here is CASSRDRVKAFF. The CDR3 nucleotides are TGTGCCAGCAGCCGGGACAGGGTTAAGGCTTTCTTT.